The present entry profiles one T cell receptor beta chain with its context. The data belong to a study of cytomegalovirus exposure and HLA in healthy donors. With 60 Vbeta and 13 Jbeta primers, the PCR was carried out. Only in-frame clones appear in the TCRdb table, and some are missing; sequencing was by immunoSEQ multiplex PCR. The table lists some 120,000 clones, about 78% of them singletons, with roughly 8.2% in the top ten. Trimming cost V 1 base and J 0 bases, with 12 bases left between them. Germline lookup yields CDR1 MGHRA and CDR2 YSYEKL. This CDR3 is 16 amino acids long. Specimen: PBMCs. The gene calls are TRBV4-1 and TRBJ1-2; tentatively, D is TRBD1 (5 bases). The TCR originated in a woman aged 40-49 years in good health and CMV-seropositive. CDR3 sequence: CASSQGGQGPNYGYTF. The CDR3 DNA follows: TGCGCCAGCAGCCAAGGGGGCCAGGGTCCTAACTATGGCTACACCTTC.